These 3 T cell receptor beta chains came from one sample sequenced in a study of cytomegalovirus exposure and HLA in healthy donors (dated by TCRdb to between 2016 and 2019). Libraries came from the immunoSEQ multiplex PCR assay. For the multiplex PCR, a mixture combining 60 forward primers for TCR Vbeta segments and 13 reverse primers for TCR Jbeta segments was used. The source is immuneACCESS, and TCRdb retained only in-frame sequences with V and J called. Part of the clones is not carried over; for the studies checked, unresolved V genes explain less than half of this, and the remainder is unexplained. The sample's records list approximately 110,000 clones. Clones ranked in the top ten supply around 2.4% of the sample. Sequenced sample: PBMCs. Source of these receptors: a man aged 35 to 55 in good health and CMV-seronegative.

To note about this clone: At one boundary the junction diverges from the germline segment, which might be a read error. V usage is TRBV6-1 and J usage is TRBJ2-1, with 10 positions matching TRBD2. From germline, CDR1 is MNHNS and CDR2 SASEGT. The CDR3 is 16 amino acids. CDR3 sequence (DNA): TGTGCCAGCAGTAAAGCTACTAGCGGGACATACAATGAGCAGTTCTTC. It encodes CASSKATSGTYNEQFF.

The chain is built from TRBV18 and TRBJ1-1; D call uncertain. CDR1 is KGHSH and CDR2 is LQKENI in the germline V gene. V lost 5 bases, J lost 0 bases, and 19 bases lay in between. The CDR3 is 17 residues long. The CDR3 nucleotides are TGTGCCAGCTCAGAGAGAGGAATGGCTCGGATGAACACTGAAGCTTTCTTT. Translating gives CASSERGMARMNTEAFF.

In DNA, the CDR3 is TGTGCCAGCAGAAGGTCTAGCGGGAGGTTCCAAGAGACCCAGTACTTC. Amino acid sequence: CASRRSSGRFQETQYF. The rearrangement joins TRBV28 to TRBJ2-5, with 11 bases that match TRBD2. Germline V gives CDR1 MDHEN, CDR2 SYDVKM. J was trimmed by 1 base and V by 6 bases; bases with no gene match: 7. The CDR3 is made up of 16 amino acids.